This T cell receptor beta chain was captured by sequencing in a study of control samples from healthy donors and cancer patients. This table comes from immunoSEQ multiplex PCR, and its TCRdb copy is limited to in-frame clones, with some not included. Of about 130,000 clones in the sample, roughly 92% were seen once. After removal of 1 base from V and 4 bases from J, the junction contained 6 bases not matched to a gene. CDR1 SGHAT and CDR2 FQNNGV come from the germline V gene. The CDR3 totals 16 residues. The sequence came from a man at least 80 years old with head and neck cancer. The rearrangement links TRBV11-2 to TRBJ2-1; 8 positions agree with TRBD2. The sequenced sample consisted of PBMCs. CDR3: CASSLVLGGGYNEQFF. The CDR3 nucleotides are TGTGCCAGCAGCTTAGTTTTAGGCGGGGGGTACAATGAGCAGTTCTTC.